This TCR beta chain was profiled in a study of spatial heterogeneity in lung cancer. The germline V gene encodes CDR1 MDHEN and CDR2 SYDVKM. The CDR3 runs to 13 residues. With 5 bases removed from V and 2 bases from J, the gap between germline ends came to 9 bases. Stated time point: sample taken at primary tumor resection. One entry per CDR3 protein, called by TCRdb with MiXCR from the 5' RACE reads. The sample consists of about 48,000 distinct CDR3 sequences, 5.3% of them appearing once. This clonotype was seen repeatedly, ten times or more. The chain carries TRBV28 and TRBJ1-2; perhaps TRBD1 as D (5 bases). This receptor was identified in a male donor with early-stage non-small cell lung cancer. The sequencing here drew on PBMCs, taken at surgery. CDR3 sequence: CASSGAFNYGYTF. In nucleotides, the CDR3 is TGTGCCAGCAGTGGGGCTTTCAACTATGGCTACACCTTC.